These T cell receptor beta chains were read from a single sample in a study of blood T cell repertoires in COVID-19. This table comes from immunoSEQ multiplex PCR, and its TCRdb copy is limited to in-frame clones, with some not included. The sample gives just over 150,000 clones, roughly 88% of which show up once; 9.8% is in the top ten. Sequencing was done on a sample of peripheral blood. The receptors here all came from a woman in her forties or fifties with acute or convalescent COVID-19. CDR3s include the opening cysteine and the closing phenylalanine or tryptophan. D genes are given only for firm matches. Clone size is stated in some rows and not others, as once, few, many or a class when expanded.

CDR3: CASSVGGNQPQHF; DNA: TGCGCCAGCAGTGTCGGGGGCAATCAGCCCCAGCATTTT; J: TRBJ1-5; size: few; D: .; V: TRBV10-1
CDR3: CASSLQSTNEKLFF; DNA: TGCGCCAGCAGCTTACAATCAACTAATGAAAAACTGTTTTTT; J: TRBJ1-4; size: .; D: .; V: TRBV5-1
CDR3: CASSFDLRTSGKREQYF; DNA: TGTGCCAGCAGCTTCGACCTCCGGACTAGCGGGAAACGCGAGCAGTACTTC; J: TRBJ2-7; size: .; D: TRBD2; V: TRBV6-8
CDR3: CASRETSGSQGETQYF; DNA: TGTGCCAGCAGGGAGACTAGCGGGAGTCAGGGAGAGACCCAGTACTTC; J: TRBJ2-5; size: once; D: TRBD2; V: TRBV11-2
CDR3: CAWRLSGGTGNSPLHF; DNA: TGTGCCTGGAGGTTATCCGGGGGGACAGGGAATTCACCCCTCCACTTT; J: TRBJ1-6; size: .; D: TRBD1; V: TRBV30
CDR3: CASSTRQRAYNEQFF; DNA: TGTGCCAGCAGTACCCGCCAGCGGGCTTACAATGAGCAGTTCTTC; J: TRBJ2-1; size: .; D: .; V: TRBV6-6
CDR3: CASRIGQGYEKLFF; DNA: TGTGCCAGCAGGATAGGACAGGGGTATGAAAAACTGTTTTTT; J: TRBJ1-4; size: .; D: TRBD1; V: TRBV6-5
CDR3: CASSRVPGQGRELFF; DNA: TGCGCCAGCAGCCGAGTCCCGGGACAGGGTAGGGAGCTGTTTTTT; J: TRBJ2-2; size: few; D: TRBD1; V: TRBV4-1
CDR3: CAWSSGGQGLRYGYTF; DNA: TGTGCCTGGTCATCCGGCGGACAGGGACTCCGCTATGGCTACACCTTC; J: TRBJ1-2; size: .; D: TRBD1; V: TRBV30
CDR3: CASTTGGSGNTIYF; DNA: TGTGCCAGCACCACAGGGGGCTCTGGAAACACCATATATTTT; J: TRBJ1-3; size: .; D: TRBD1; V: TRBV6-5
CDR3: CASSLAGYSYEQYF; DNA: TGTGCCAGCAGTTTAGCCGGGTACTCCTACGAGCAGTACTTC; J: TRBJ2-7; size: few; D: .; V: TRBV28
CDR3: CASSPYPGRSSYEQYF; DNA: TGTGCCAGCAGCCCCTACCCCGGCAGGTCCTCCTACGAGCAGTACTTC; J: TRBJ2-7; size: .; D: .; V: TRBV9
CDR3: CASSVAQGAGNTIYF; DNA: TGTGCCAGCAGCGTAGCACAGGGGGCGGGAAACACCATATATTTT; J: TRBJ1-3; size: .; D: TRBD1; V: TRBV9
CDR3: CASSLHTTTDTQYF; DNA: TGTGCCAGCAGTCTCCACACAACCACAGATACGCAGTATTTT; J: TRBJ2-3; size: .; D: .; V: TRBV28
CDR3: CAISGPSTGGLDGYTF; DNA: TGTGCCATCAGTGGACCGTCGACAGGGGGCCTAGATGGCTACACCTTC; J: TRBJ1-2; size: .; D: TRBD1; V: TRBV10-3
CDR3: CASSPRGTGGVGEKLFF; DNA: TGTGCCAGCTCACCACGGGGGACAGGGGGCGTCGGTGAAAAACTGTTTTTT; J: TRBJ1-4; size: .; D: TRBD1; V: TRBV18
CDR3: CASRQGSYEQYF; DNA: TGTGCCAGCAGACAGGGATCCTACGAGCAGTACTTC; J: TRBJ2-7; size: .; D: .; V: TRBV6-5
CDR3: CATKPRRGGFNQPQHF; DNA: TGTGCCACCAAACCCAGAAGAGGAGGCTTCAATCAGCCCCAGCATTTT; J: TRBJ1-5; size: .; D: .; V: TRBV19
CDR3: CASSPQSSETQYF; DNA: TGTGCCAGCTCACCTCAGTCCTCAGAGACCCAGTACTTC; J: TRBJ2-5; size: .; D: .; V: TRBV18
CDR3: CASSSLPGQEREETQYF; DNA: TGTGCCAGCAGCTCGCTCCCGGGACAGGAGAGGGAAGAGACCCAGTACTTC; J: TRBJ2-5; size: .; D: TRBD1; V: TRBV11-2
CDR3: CASSQYRETGGYTF; DNA: TGTGCCAGCAGCCAATACAGAGAAACAGGGGGCTACACCTTC; J: TRBJ1-2; size: .; D: .; V: TRBV16
CDR3: CAISEGVAEAFF; DNA: TGTGCCATCAGTGAAGGAGTTGCTGAAGCTTTCTTT; J: TRBJ1-1; size: .; D: .; V: TRBV10-3
CDR3: CASSPRQYTGELFF; DNA: TGTGCCAGCAGCCCAAGACAGTACACCGGGGAGCTGTTTTTT; J: TRBJ2-2; size: .; D: .; V: TRBV7-2
CDR3: CASSLIVRGRQYF; DNA: TGTGCCAGCAGTTTAATCGTCCGAGGTCGGCAGTACTTC; J: TRBJ2-7; size: .; D: .; V: TRBV12-3/TRBV12-4
CDR3: CASSLGLAGNGNEQFF; DNA: TGCGCCAGCAGCTTGGGACTAGCGGGGAATGGGAATGAGCAGTTCTTC; J: TRBJ2-1; size: .; D: TRBD2; V: TRBV5-1
CDR3: CASNLLAGDSYEQYF; DNA: TGTGCCAGCAACCTACTAGCGGGGGACTCCTACGAGCAGTACTTC; J: TRBJ2-7; size: .; D: TRBD2; V: TRBV5-5
CDR3: CASSEWGQGTETQYF; DNA: TGCGCCAGCAGTGAGTGGGGACAGGGGACAGAGACCCAGTACTTC; J: TRBJ2-5; size: .; D: TRBD1; V: TRBV10-2
CDR3: CASSSGERGPVYGYTF; DNA: TGTGCCAGCAGCTCTGGAGAGAGGGGGCCGGTCTATGGCTACACCTTC; J: TRBJ1-2; size: .; D: TRBD1; V: TRBV5-4
CDR3: CASTGQGATDTQYF; DNA: TGTGCCAGCACCGGGCAGGGGGCCACAGATACGCAGTATTTT; J: TRBJ2-3; size: .; D: TRBD1; V: TRBV7-9
CDR3: CASSTNRGGDYGYTF; DNA: TGTGCCAGCAGTACCAACAGGGGGGGGGACTATGGCTACACCTTC; J: TRBJ1-2; size: .; D: TRBD1; V: TRBV2
CDR3: CASRVQGSGEKLFF; DNA: TGTGCCAGCAGGGTACAGGGATCTGGGGAAAAACTGTTTTTT; J: TRBJ1-4; size: few; D: .; V: TRBV27
CDR3: CASSTQQAANTEAFF; DNA: TGTGCCAGCAGCACCCAACAGGCGGCGAACACTGAAGCTTTCTTT; J: TRBJ1-1; size: once; D: .; V: TRBV7-2
CDR3: CASSESGRGGDGELFF; DNA: TGTGCCAGCAGTGAATCGGGCAGGGGCGGTGACGGGGAGCTGTTTTTT; J: TRBJ2-2; size: .; D: .; V: TRBV25-1
CDR3: CASGLPASGAQETQYF; DNA: TGTGCTAGTGGTTTGCCGGCTAGCGGGGCTCAAGAGACCCAGTACTTC; J: TRBJ2-5; size: few; D: TRBD2; V: TRBV12-5
CDR3: CASSLFRSSGNQETQYF; DNA: TGTGCCAGCAGCTTATTCCGGTCTAGCGGGAACCAAGAGACCCAGTACTTC; J: TRBJ2-5; size: .; D: TRBD2; V: TRBV7-8
CDR3: CASSSGWGRARQETQYF; DNA: TGTGCCAGCAGTTCCGGGTGGGGGAGGGCGAGGCAAGAGACCCAGTACTTC; J: TRBJ2-5; size: .; D: TRBD2; V: TRBV6-2/TRBV6-3
CDR3: CASSQDGQTSSGYTF; DNA: TGCGCCAGCAGCCAAGATGGACAGACCAGTAGTGGCTACACCTTC; J: TRBJ1-2; size: .; D: .; V: TRBV4-1
CDR3: CASSVSDRVYNEQFF; DNA: TGTGCCAGCAGTGTCTCGGACAGGGTCTACAATGAGCAGTTCTTC; J: TRBJ2-1; size: .; D: TRBD1; V: TRBV2
CDR3: CASSELVRGRTEAFF; DNA: TGTGCCAGCAGTGAACTTGTCAGGGGAAGGACTGAAGCTTTCTTT; J: TRBJ1-1; size: .; D: .; V: TRBV2
CDR3: CSARLAVTYEQYF; DNA: TGCAGCGCCCGACTGGCGGTTACCTACGAGCAGTACTTC; J: TRBJ2-7; size: .; D: .; V: TRBV29-1
CDR3: CASSIDTPLAGMGDTQYF; DNA: TGTGCCAGTAGTATAGATACCCCCCTAGCGGGAATGGGCGATACGCAGTATTTT; J: TRBJ2-3; size: .; D: TRBD2; V: TRBV19
CDR3: CAISENTQGIGEKLFF; DNA: TGTGCCATCAGTGAGAATACACAGGGGATTGGAGAAAAACTGTTTTTT; J: TRBJ1-4; size: .; D: TRBD1; V: TRBV10-3
CDR3: CASSRLNTEAFF; DNA: TGTGCCAGCAGTCGACTTAACACTGAAGCTTTCTTT; J: TRBJ1-1; size: .; D: .; V: TRBV12-3/TRBV12-4
CDR3: CASSLNGGATETQYF; DNA: TGTGCCAGCAGCTTAAACGGGGGGGCCACAGAGACCCAGTACTTC; J: TRBJ2-5; size: .; D: TRBD2; V: TRBV7-3
CDR3: CASSLSWTSTDTQYF; DNA: TGTGCCAGCAGTTTATCGTGGACTAGCACAGATACGCAGTATTTT; J: TRBJ2-3; size: .; D: .; V: TRBV27
CDR3: CATSPSKESANIQYF; DNA: TGTGCCACCAGCCCCTCTAAGGAGAGTGCAAACATTCAGTACTTC; J: TRBJ2-4; size: once; D: .; V: TRBV15
CDR3: CASSSSIQETQYF; DNA: TGTGCCAGCAGCTCCAGTATCCAAGAGACCCAGTACTTC; J: TRBJ2-5; size: once; D: .; V: TRBV7-3
CDR3: CASRYEDNLQETQYF; DNA: TGTGCCAGCAGATACGAGGACAACCTCCAAGAGACCCAGTACTTC; J: TRBJ2-5; size: few; D: .; V: TRBV28
CDR3: CASSQARGRGNYGYTF; DNA: TGTGCCAGCAGCCAAGCCAGGGGGCGCGGTAACTATGGCTACACCTTC; J: TRBJ1-2; size: .; D: TRBD1; V: TRBV4-2
CDR3: CASTFDDRGHNSPLHF; DNA: TGTGCCAGTACCTTCGACGACAGGGGGCATAATTCACCCCTCCACTTT; J: TRBJ1-6; size: .; D: TRBD1; V: TRBV19
CDR3: CASSYRSDGSSNTIYF; DNA: TGTGCCAGCAGCTACCGTAGTGATGGTAGTAGCAACACCATATATTTT; J: TRBJ1-3; size: .; D: .; V: TRBV7-2
CDR3: CASTGQGAVNQPQHF; DNA: TGTGCCAGCACTGGACAGGGTGCCGTCAATCAGCCCCAGCATTTT; J: TRBJ1-5; size: .; D: TRBD1; V: TRBV2
CDR3: CSASFQGRNQPQHF; DNA: TGCAGTGCTAGTTTCCAGGGTCGGAATCAGCCCCAGCATTTT; J: TRBJ1-5; size: .; D: .; V: TRBV20-1
CDR3: CASRDSPYEQYF; DNA: TGTGCCAGCCGGGACAGCCCCTACGAGCAGTACTTC; J: TRBJ2-7; size: .; D: TRBD1; V: TRBV28
CDR3: CATSAQGVTGELFF; DNA: TGTGCCACCAGTGCCCAAGGGGTCACCGGGGAGCTGTTTTTT; J: TRBJ2-2; size: .; D: .; V: TRBV24-1